This T cell receptor beta chain derives from a study of pediatric ulcerative colitis. General study points: Rectal repertoires separated controls, mild-moderate and acute severe colitis. A couple of rectal clonotypes were found only in ulcerative colitis patients, all of them.

Worth noting for this clone: Antigen unknown.

During colonoscopy, one to two rectal pinch biopsies were collected. No immunosuppressive drugs were given to ulcerative colitis patients before diagnostic colonoscopy. Up to 500,000 reads were sequenced per sample. Method: immunoSEQ multiplex PCR; TCRdb's copy keeps in-frame clones and lacks some. The data contain fewer than 20,000 clones, 70% to 85% of them singletons. Per germline, CDR1 SGHRS and CDR2 YFSETQ. This CDR3 has 14 residues. V lost 0 bases, J lost 1 base, and 6 bases lay in between. J is TRBJ2-3 and V is TRBV5-1; D is perhaps TRBD1 (5 bases). This clonotype originated in a boy aged 5-17 years with moderate ulcerative colitis. Sequences were obtained from gut tissue. The CDR3 DNA reads as TGCGCCAGCAGCTTGGGGGGCGGCACAGATACGCAGTATTTT. This gives the protein CASSLGGGTDTQYF.